This entry features one T cell receptor (beta chain) sequence. This specimen comes from a study of shared clonotypes between healthy human individuals. The table came from immunoSEQ multiplex PCR; TCRdb's copy has only in-frame clones and leaves some out. The repertoire holds some 1,100,000 clones, around three quarters seen once, with around 0.47% in the top ten. Deletions cut 0 bases from V and 5 bases from J, with 8 bases between. In germline, CDR1 is SGDLS, CDR2 YYNGEE. This CDR3 is 13 amino acids long. The specimen sequenced was memory CD4+ T cells from PBMCs. Subset meaning: CD45RA-negative fraction. The chain recombines TRBV9 with TRBJ1-1; D remains unclear. This clonotype was sampled from a man between 18 and 29 years old in good health. Some clones in this sample may be carry-over from other donors' samples. CDR3 sequence: CASSVVWWTEAFF. The CDR3 DNA sequence: TGTGCCAGCAGCGTAGTGTGGTGGACTGAAGCTTTCTTT.